The next 16 T cell receptor beta chains were all read from a single sample in a study of blood T cell repertoires in COVID-19 (TCRdb year 2020). The protocol used for the library was the immunoSEQ multiplex PCR assay. The source is immuneACCESS, and TCRdb retained only in-frame sequences with V and J called. Part of the clones is not carried over; for the studies checked, unresolved V genes explain less than half of this, and the remainder is unexplained. For this sample the table gives a few hundred thousand clones, of which roughly 85% were detected only once. Roughly 7.8% of the sample is in the top ten clones. Sequenced: peripheral blood. The receptors stem from a human donor in a cohort sampled during active COVID-19.

CDR3 sequence: CASSDEGWTEAFF. CDR3 bases: TGTGCCAGCAGTGATGAGGGTTGGACTGAAGCTTTCTTT. The chain links TRBV2 to TRBJ1-1; D unresolved. Germline values: CDR1 SNHLY, CDR2 FYNNEI. The CDR3 has 13 amino acids. Trimming shortened V by 3 bases and J by 5 bases, and 10 bases separated the two germline ends.

The chain recombines TRBV6-5 with TRBJ1-2; D is unresolved. This CDR3 is 14 amino acids long. Looked up from germline, CDR1 is MNHEY and CDR2 is SVGAGI. The V end lost 6 bases, the J end lost 6 bases, and 17 bases lay between the germline ends. CDR3 region: CASSTPSQEDGYTF. The CDR3 nucleotides are TGTGCCAGCAGCACACCTAGCCAAGAAGATGGCTACACCTTC.

The chain has TRBV5-6 and TRBJ1-1; D remains unclear. The V gene's germline CDR1 is SGHDT and CDR2 YYEEEE. Trimming pared 2 bases from V and 1 base from J, leaving 6 bases between. The CDR3 length is 13 residues. This CDR3 reads CASSFGGNTEAFF. The CDR3 coding sequence is TGTGCCAGCAGCTTTGGAGGGAACACTGAAGCTTTCTTT.

The chain combines TRBV6-5 with TRBJ1-6, with TRBD1 identical over 10 bases. The CDR3 runs to 15 residues. The V gene's germline CDR1 is MNHEY and CDR2 SVGAGI. J was trimmed by 7 bases and V by 6 bases; bases with no gene match: 6. The CDR3 protein is CASSPTGGGNSPLHF. CDR3 DNA: TGTGCCAGCAGCCCGACAGGGGGCGGGAATTCACCCCTCCACTTT.

The chain is built from TRBV18 and TRBJ1-1, with no clear D. The CDR3 length is 15 residues. V was cut by 3 bases and J by 7 bases, with 18 bases left in between. The germline gives CDR1 KGHSH, CDR2 LQKENI. CDR3: CASSPAGGPSSEAFF. CDR3 in DNA: TGTGCCAGCTCACCGGCCGGAGGACCCAGCAGTGAAGCTTTCTTT. Using reference TRBV18 and TRBJ1-1 for the parts outside the CDR3, the full variable domain is NAGVMQNPRHLVRRRGQEARLRCSPMKGHSHVYWYRQLPEEGLKFMVYLQKENIIDESGMPKERFSAEFPKEGPSILRIQQVVRGDSAAYFCASSPAGGPSSEAFFGQGTRLTVV.

J is TRBJ1-5 and V is TRBV21-1; the D call TRBD1 from the table was never checked on the DNA. TRBV21-1 is deemed a pseudogene. This CDR3 spans 18 amino acids. DNA for the CDR3: TGTGCCAGCAGCCCGCCCCAGGGACAGGGGTTAAGCAATCAGCCCCAGCATTTT. Translating gives CASSPPQGQGLSNQPQHF.

The J gene is TRBJ1-1, the V gene TRBV18; 11 positions match TRBD1. This CDR3 has 16 residues. The germline V gene encodes CDR1 KGHSH and CDR2 LQKENI. V was clipped by 5 bases and J by 0 bases; unmatched bases: 5. The CDR3 region has the DNA TGTGCCAGCTCATCTGGACAGGGGGCGGTGAACACTGAAGCTTTCTTT. This codes for CASSSGQGAVNTEAFF. The entire variable domain, with the rest obtained from reference TRBV18 and TRBJ1-1, is as follows: NAGVMQNPRHLVRRRGQEARLRCSPMKGHSHVYWYRQLPEEGLKFMVYLQKENIIDESGMPKERFSAEFPKEGPSILRIQQVVRGDSAAYFCASSSGQGAVNTEAFFGQGTRLTVV.

The chain carries TRBV2 and TRBJ1-1, with D possibly TRBD1 on 6 matching bases. Germline V CDR1 and CDR2: SNHLY, FYNNEI. Trimming took off 6 bases at V and 7 bases at J, with 15 bases between the two ends. The CDR3 covers 13 residues. CDR3 bases: TGTGCCAGCAGAGTAAGCTGGGGGCGTGAAGCTTTCTTT. Its protein product is CASRVSWGREAFF.

This chain connects TRBV10-2 to TRBJ2-7; 12 bases match TRBD2. CDR3 length: 15 amino acids. Per the germline V gene, CDR1 is WSHSY and CDR2 is SAAADI. Trimming cost V 4 bases and J 3 bases; bases outside gene matches: 4. The CDR3 is CASSGGGLAGYEQYF. The CDR3 nucleotides are TGCGCCAGCAGTGGAGGGGGACTAGCGGGCTACGAGCAGTACTTC.

Of note for this clone: Other DNA sequences in the same sample also yield this CDR3. The genes are TRBV5-1 and TRBJ1-2, with D perhaps matching TRBD1 (5 bases). CDR1 SGHRS and CDR2 YFSETQ come from the germline V gene. Between the trimmed V and J ends, which lost 3 bases and 3 bases, there was a span of 9 bases. The CDR3 is made up of 13 amino acids. The CDR3: CASSSGQHYGYTF. For the CDR3, the DNA is TGCGCCAGCAGCTCCGGACAACACTATGGCTACACCTTC. Full variable domain (outside the CDR3, taken from reference TRBV5-1 and TRBJ1-2): KAGVTQTPRYLIKTRGQQVTLSCSPISGHRSVSWYQQTPGQGLQFLFEYFSETQRNKGNFPGRFSGRQFSNSRSEMNVSTLELGDSALYLCASSSGQHYGYTFGSGTRLTVV.

The chain combines TRBV20-1 with TRBJ1-2, with TRBD1 matching over 7 bases. With V trimmed by 3 bases and J by 0 bases, 10 bases remained unmatched. CDR1 DFQATT and CDR2 SNEGSKA come from the germline V gene (reference sequence). CDR3 length: 16 residues. DNA for the CDR3: TGCAGTGCTAGTTTGGCAGGGGGATCAACTAACTATGGCTACACCTTC. Its protein is CSASLAGGSTNYGYTF.

The chain couples TRBV2 to TRBJ2-1, with D perhaps matching TRBD1 (6 bases). Trimming removed 6 bases from V and 0 bases from J, with 12 bases in between. CDR1 is SNHLY, CDR2 FYNNEI, per germline. The CDR3 sequence is 15 residues long. CDR3 region: CASSDLQGSYNEQFF. The CDR3, as DNA: TGTGCCAGCAGCGACCTACAGGGCTCCTACAATGAGCAGTTCTTC.

The chain uses TRBV25-1 and TRBJ1-2; D ambiguous. Trimming left V 4 bases short and J 6 bases short, with 12 bases between. This CDR3 comprises 13 residues. Germline-derived CDR1 and CDR2 are MGHDK and SYGVNS. The CDR3 region has the DNA TGTGCCAGCAGTGTCGACATTAGGCATGGCTACACCTTC. It yields the protein CASSVDIRHGYTF.

This chain's CDR3 is CASTRLAGENEQFF. In DNA, the CDR3 is TGTGCCAGCACCCGACTAGCGGGGGAGAATGAGCAGTTCTTC. The chain uses TRBV6-5 and TRBJ2-1; TRBD2 matches at 12 bases. The length of the CDR3 is 14 residues. Germline CDR1 is MNHEY and CDR2 is SVGAGI. The V gene end was trimmed by 7 bases and the J gene end by 7 bases; junction bases not matched to a gene: 5.

The rearrangement uses TRBV15 and TRBJ1-2; no reliable D call. The CDR3 is made up of 13 amino acids. The V end lost 0 bases, the J end lost 6 bases, and 8 bases lay between the germline ends. Germline CDR1 is LNHNV and CDR2 is YYDKDF (reference sequence). CDR3 sequence reads: CATSRDALDGYTF. The CDR3 DNA reads as TGTGCCACCAGCAGAGACGCTTTAGATGGCTACACCTTC.

The gene calls are TRBV7-9 and TRBJ2-2; 10 bases are shared with TRBD1. Germline CDR1 SEHNR, CDR2 FQNEAQ (reference sequence). This CDR3 comprises 16 residues. Germline trimming cut 5 bases from V and 5 bases from J; bases unmatched to any gene: 8. CDR3 coding DNA: TGTGCCAGCAGCGCCGACAGGGGGCGAGGAACCGGGGAGCTGTTTTTT. Residues: CASSADRGRGTGELFF.